The sample holds one count of the clone carrying this T cell receptor (beta chain). Original handling: Estimates of nucleated cell counts were drawn from the amplification of reference gene primers. Using immunoSEQ multiplex PCR, the repertoire was profiled, and TCRdb retains in-frame clones only, with some absent. From that table come the V and J calls and clone size; the DNA was used to work out D and trimming. The sample carries fewer than 500,000 clones, 87% recorded once. These data come from a study of blood T cell repertoires in COVID-19. On the study more broadly: T cells, B-cell-depleted T cells, or PBMCs provided the cDNA or gDNA that served as material.

Individuals aged roughly 18 to 95 years were recruited from about two dozen US areas. Clinical history reported by participants formed the basis on which cohorts were assigned. This sequence was found in a young woman with acute COVID-19. What was sequenced was PBMCs or T cells enriched from blood (not recorded which).

CDR3 amino acids: CASSSGVSAGGQETQYF. For the CDR3, the DNA is TGTGCCAGCAGCTCAGGCGTATCGGCAGGGGGCCAAGAGACCCAGTACTTC. The chain recombines TRBV7-9 with TRBJ2-5; 7 nucleotides line up with TRBD1. Germline lookup yields CDR1 SEHNR and CDR2 FQNEAQ (reference sequence). CDR3 length: 17 residues. V dropped 4 bases and J dropped 1; count of bases not matched to a gene: 12. The full variable domain, completed using reference TRBV7-9 and TRBJ2-5, is DTGVSQNPRHKITKRGQNVTFRCDPISEHNRLYWYRQTLGQGPEFLTYFQNEAQLEKSRLLSDRFSAERPKGSFSTLEIQRTEQGDSAMYLCASSSGVSAGGQETQYFGPGTRLLVL.